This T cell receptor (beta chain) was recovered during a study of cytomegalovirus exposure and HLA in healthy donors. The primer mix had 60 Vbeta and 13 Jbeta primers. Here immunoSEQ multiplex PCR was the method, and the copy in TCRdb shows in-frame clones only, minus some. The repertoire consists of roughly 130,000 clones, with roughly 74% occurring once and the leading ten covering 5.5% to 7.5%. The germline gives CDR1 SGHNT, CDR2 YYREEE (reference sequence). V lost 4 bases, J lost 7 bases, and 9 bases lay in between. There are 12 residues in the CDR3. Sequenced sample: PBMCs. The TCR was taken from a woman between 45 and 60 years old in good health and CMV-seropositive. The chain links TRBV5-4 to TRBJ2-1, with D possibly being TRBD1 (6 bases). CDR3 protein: CASSIDRNEQFF. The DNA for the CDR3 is TGTGCCAGCAGCATCGACAGGAATGAGCAGTTCTTC.